This T cell receptor beta chain was sequenced in a study of graft-versus-host responses after intestinal transplantation. Clones were sequenced by immunoSEQ multiplex PCR, and TCRdb holds only the in-frame ones, with some missing. The sample lists approximately 33,000 clones; approximately 80% were seen once. Germline V gene lookup returns CDR1 MNHEY and CDR2 SMNVEV (reference sequence). The CDR3 spans 14 residues. The J segment lost 4 bases and the V segment lost 2 bases, leaving 2 bases of the junction unmatched. Points on this clone: What it binds is unknown.

The sample was unstimulated CD8+ T cells sorted from spleen or lymph node cells, taken before intestinal transplant. This sequence joins TRBV27 and TRBJ2-1, with 7 bases identical to TRBD1. The receptor comes from a human donor who received an intestinal transplant. Here the CDR3 reads CASSLQGDYNEQFF. The DNA for the CDR3 is TGTGCCAGCAGTTTACAGGGGGATTACAATGAGCAGTTCTTC.